The entry below describes one T cell receptor beta chain. Enrolled through a virtual design, the participants were between about 18 and 89 years of age and came from about two dozen US areas. The source of the sample is a study of blood T cell repertoires in COVID-19. With V trimmed by 3 bases and J by 5 bases, 3 bases remained unmatched. The CDR3 is 16 amino acids. Germline CDR1 reads KGHDR; CDR2 reads SFDVKD. Sequencing was performed with immunoSEQ multiplex PCR; in TCRdb, only in-frame clones are kept and a portion is missing. The table has 250,000 to 350,000 clones, approximately 84% seen once; the top ten hold 10%.

This chain joins TRBV24-1 and TRBJ2-1; 13 bases are shared with TRBD2. This receptor was obtained from a woman aged 18 to 35 who had recovered from COVID-19. Material: PBMCs or T cells enriched from blood (not recorded which). The CDR3 sequence is CATSDSGLAGDNEQFF. In DNA, the CDR3 is TGTGCCACCAGTGATAGCGGACTAGCGGGGGACAATGAGCAGTTCTTC.